The 31 T cell receptor beta chains listed next were all sequenced from one sample in a study of blood T cell repertoires in COVID-19. Clones were sequenced by immunoSEQ multiplex PCR, and TCRdb holds only the in-frame ones, with some missing. The table lists more than 150,000 clones, 65% to 85% of them singletons. Sequenced: peripheral blood. The origin of the receptors is a woman aged 80 or over with acute or convalescent COVID-19.

V gene TRBV11-3 combines with J gene TRBJ2-1; D perhaps matches TRBD1 (6 bases). Germline-derived CDR1 and CDR2 are SGHNT and YENEEA. Trimming took 1 base from V and 6 from J, leaving 16 bases between them. The length of the CDR3 is 16 residues. The CDR3 spells CASSLGGTHRANEQFF. The CDR3 region has the DNA TGTGCCAGCAGCTTAGGGGGGACACACCGGGCCAATGAGCAGTTCTTC.

This chain joins TRBV2 and TRBJ2-5, with TRBD2 matching over 8 bases. V was clipped by 8 bases and J by 5 bases; unmatched bases: 7. The CDR3 totals 13 residues. Germline CDR1 is SNHLY and CDR2 is FYNNEI. The CDR3 nucleotides read TGTGCCAGCGGCCCGGGGGGGAGGGAGACCCAGTACTTC. Its translation is CASGPGGRETQYF.

Written as DNA, the CDR3 is TGTGCCAGTAGAAGAGCTTTTTCTGACTATGGCTACACCTTC. This sequence encodes CASRRAFSDYGYTF. The gene calls are TRBV19 and TRBJ1-2; D is unclear. Germline values: CDR1 LNHDA, CDR2 SQIVND (reference sequence). The germline V and J ends were trimmed by 6 bases and 3 bases, with 14 bases remaining between them. This CDR3 has 14 residues. Combining the CDR3 with reference TRBV19 and TRBJ1-2 gives the whole variable domain DGGITQSPKYLFRKEGQNVTLSCEQNLNHDAMYWYRQDPGQGLRLIYYSQIVNDFQKGDIAEGYSVSREKKESFPLTVTSAQKNPTAFYLCASRRAFSDYGYTFGSGTRLTVV.

The chain combines TRBV2 with TRBJ1-5; TRBD1 might be the D (6 bases). V gave up 6 bases and J gave up 2 bases, with 14 bases separating them. In germline, CDR1 is SNHLY, CDR2 FYNNEI. The CDR3 is 15 residues long. The CDR3 here is CASRLQGTGNQPQHF. CDR3 bases: TGTGCCAGCAGATTACAGGGAACGGGCAATCAGCCCCAGCATTTT.

The V gene is TRBV28, the J gene TRBJ1-2, with 8 bases that match TRBD1. Germline assignment: CDR1 MDHEN and CDR2 SYDVKM. CDR3 length: 19 residues. J lost 0 bases, V lost 4 bases, and 16 bases had no gene match. The CDR3 DNA is TGTGCCAGCAGTTCTTTAGGGGGGACAGGCCTTCAGACTAACTATGGCTACACCTTC. Translation: CASSSLGGTGLQTNYGYTF.

This sequence joins TRBV5-4 and TRBJ2-5, with 7 bases lining up with TRBD1. The CDR3 is made up of 15 amino acids. CDR1 SGHNT and CDR2 YYREEE come from the germline V gene (reference sequence). V shed 7 bases, J shed 4 bases, and the junction held 13 bases outside the gene matches. CDR3 sequence: CASGSGQPRPETQYF. CDR3 nucleotide sequence: TGTGCCAGCGGCTCGGGACAGCCCCGCCCAGAGACCCAGTACTTC. Full variable domain (outside the CDR3, taken from reference TRBV5-4 and TRBJ2-5): ETGVTQSPTHLIKTRGQQVTLRCSSQSGHNTVSWYQQALGQGPQFIFQYYREEENGRGNFPPRFSGLQFPNYSSELNVNALELDDSALYLCASGSGQPRPETQYFGPGTRLLVL.

The chain is built from TRBV5-6 and TRBJ2-5; TRBD2 agrees at 7 bases. The CDR3 has 15 residues. Germline V gene sequence: CDR1 SGHDT, CDR2 YYEEEE. V shed 6 bases, J shed 4 bases, and the junction held 12 bases outside the gene matches. CDR3 amino acids: CASNELANNGETQYF. The CDR3 nucleotides are TGTGCCAGCAACGAACTAGCGAACAATGGAGAGACCCAGTACTTC.

The chain carries TRBV6-1 and TRBJ1-6; 7 nucleotides agree with TRBD1. The CDR3 runs 15 residues. Germline CDR1 and CDR2: MNHNS and SASEGT. V lost 3 bases and J lost 5; bases outside the gene matches: 4. The CDR3, as DNA: TGTGCCAGCAGTGAGCAGGGGACAGATAATTCACCCCTCCACTTT. This encodes CASSEQGTDNSPLHF.

The chain carries TRBV18 and TRBJ1-3; D is perhaps TRBD1 (6 bases). V lost 1 base to trimming and J lost 4 bases, with 11 bases between them. The CDR3 runs 15 residues. The germline V gene has CDR1 KGHSH and CDR2 LQKENI. The CDR3 DNA reads TGTGCCAGCTCACCACAAGTCCAGGGGGGAAACACCATATATTTT. This encodes CASSPQVQGGNTIYF.

CDR3 nucleotide sequence: TGTGCCAGCAGTGAGGGCGTGTCAGGGGGAGAGCAAGCTTTCTTT. It translates to CASSEGVSGGEQAFF. This sequence joins TRBV7-9 and TRBJ1-1; TRBD1 agrees at 7 bases. J was trimmed by 9 bases and V by 6 bases; bases with no gene match: 16. The CDR3 runs 15 residues. The germline V gene encodes CDR1 SEHNR and CDR2 FQNEAQ (reference sequence).

This rearrangement joins TRBV7-9 to TRBJ1-3; tentatively, D is TRBD1 (5 bases). Germline V gene lookup returns CDR1 SEHNR and CDR2 FQNEAQ (reference sequence). Trimming pared 5 bases from V and 3 bases from J, leaving 14 bases between. The CDR3 has 15 residues. The CDR3 sequence: CASSLGQGGGNTIYF. Written as DNA, the CDR3 is TGTGCCAGCAGCCTGGGGCAGGGAGGTGGAAACACCATATATTTT.

The CDR3 DNA follows: TGTGCCAGCAGTTCCCCACGGACTAGCGGGATGTCCTACGAGCAGTACTTC. Encoded protein: CASSSPRTSGMSYEQYF. V and J are TRBV28 and TRBJ2-7; 12 positions match TRBD2. This CDR3 contains 17 residues. The J segment lost 1 base and the V segment lost 4 bases, leaving 8 bases of the junction unmatched. Germline assignment: CDR1 MDHEN and CDR2 SYDVKM. Complete variable domain (other parts from reference TRBV28 and TRBJ2-7): DVKVTQSSRYLVKRTGEKVFLECVQDMDHENMFWYRQDPGLGLRLIYFSYDVKMKEKGDIPEGYSVSREKKERFSLILESASTNQTSMYLCASSSPRTSGMSYEQYFGPGTRLTVT.

The V and J genes are TRBV5-4 and TRBJ2-2; TRBD1 might be the D (5 bases). The CDR3 is 14 amino acids. Germline assignment: CDR1 SGHNT and CDR2 YYREEE (reference sequence). V lost 1 base, J lost 9 bases, and 13 bases lay in between. The CDR3 region has the DNA TGTGCCAGCAGCTTGATGGGTGGGGCCCGGGAGCTGTTTTTT. Its translation is CASSLMGGARELFF.

V and J are TRBV7-9 and TRBJ1-5, with D possibly being TRBD1 (5 bases). From germline, CDR1 is SEHNR and CDR2 FQNEAQ (reference sequence). CDR3 length: 16 residues. Trimming took 5 bases from V and 6 from J, leaving 20 bases between them. CDR3 sequence (DNA): TGTGCCAGCAGCCCCGGTTGGGGGGGAGGGAGTCAGCCCCAGCATTTT. It is translated as CASSPGWGGGSQPQHF.

The gene calls are TRBV6-1 and TRBJ2-2; D perhaps matches TRBD2 (5 bases). CDR1 and CDR2 from the germline V gene are MNHNS and SASEGT. This CDR3 region has 16 residues. Trimming cost V 0 bases and J 4 bases, with 12 bases left between them. The CDR3 here is CASSEAMGRGTGELFF. CDR3 DNA sequence: TGTGCCAGCAGTGAAGCAATGGGGAGAGGCACCGGGGAGCTGTTTTTT.

The chain couples TRBV5-1 to TRBJ1-5; the D gene is possibly TRBD1 (5 bases). The germline V gene encodes CDR1 SGHRS and CDR2 YFSETQ. The CDR3 runs to 15 residues. Trimming stripped 5 bases from V and 0 bases from J, with 12 bases between. The CDR3 loop is CASRPDSLSNQPQHF. DNA for the CDR3: TGCGCCAGCAGACCCGACAGCCTTAGCAATCAGCCCCAGCATTTT.

V is TRBV18 and J is TRBJ2-2; 9 bases match TRBD2. Per germline, CDR1 KGHSH and CDR2 LQKENI. The CDR3 covers 14 residues. With 8 bases clipped from V and 3 bases from J, the junction kept 4 bases outside the gene matches. The CDR3 loop reads CASTTSGDTGELFF. The CDR3 bases are TGTGCCAGCACGACTAGCGGAGACACCGGGGAGCTGTTTTTT.

The chain combines TRBV6-6 with TRBJ1-4, with 9 bases aligning to TRBD1. Trimming at V came to 4 bases and at J to 8 bases, leaving 5 bases not matched to a gene. The germline V gene encodes CDR1 MNHNY and CDR2 SVGAGI (reference sequence). This CDR3 spans 14 amino acids. The CDR3 is CASSLQGAREKLFF. CDR3 DNA sequence: TGTGCCAGCAGTTTACAGGGGGCGCGAGAAAAACTGTTTTTT.

This chain links TRBV5-5 with TRBJ2-7; possibly TRBD2 for D (5 bases). Germline lookup yields CDR1 SGHKS and CDR2 YYEKEE (reference sequence). The CDR3 runs to 16 residues. Trimming cost V 0 bases and J 2 bases, with 15 bases left between them. The CDR3 DNA follows: TGTGCCAGCAGCTTGGGGGCCGGGATAGTTACCTACGAGCAGTACTTC. Residues: CASSLGAGIVTYEQYF.

The gene calls are TRBV29-1 and TRBJ1-2; TRBD1 matches 9 bases. CDR1 and CDR2 (germline): SQVTM, ANQGSEA. V shed 5 bases and J 5 bases; nucleotides not matched to a gene: 9. The CDR3 contains 14 residues. The CDR3 nucleotides read TGCAGCGTTCAACAGGGGGCTGATTTGTATGGCTACACCTTC. Its protein is CSVQQGADLYGYTF.

The CDR3 nucleotides are TGTGCCAGCTCACCAAACGGGGGGCTCGGTGTCAATCAGCCCCAGCATTTT. This encodes CASSPNGGLGVNQPQHF. The chain joins TRBV18 to TRBJ1-5, with D tentatively TRBD1 (6 bases). Germline V lookup: CDR1 KGHSH, CDR2 LQKENI. The V and J ends lost 2 bases and 3 bases respectively, with 17 bases between them. There are 17 residues in the CDR3.

V and J are TRBV5-1 and TRBJ2-2, with 15 bases matching TRBD2. Germline CDR1 is SGHRS and CDR2 is YFSETQ. CDR3 size: 16 residues. V dropped 3 bases and J dropped 3; count of bases not matched to a gene: 0. The CDR3 nucleotides are TGCGCCAGCAGCTGGACTAGCGGGAGGGACACCGGGGAGCTGTTTTTT. Protein sequence: CASSWTSGRDTGELFF.

This chain joins TRBV7-2 and TRBJ2-7; 13 bases are a match to TRBD2. The CDR3 covers 16 residues. With 4 bases clipped from V and 6 bases from J, the junction kept 9 bases outside the gene matches. The germline gives CDR1 SGHTA, CDR2 FQGNSA. The CDR3 DNA reads TGTGCCAGCAGCTCAAGAGGACTAGCGGGAGTACGCGAGCAGTACTTC. Translated, it gives CASSSRGLAGVREQYF.

The chain couples TRBV7-8 to TRBJ1-1; D is undetermined. Per the germline V gene, CDR1 is SGHVS and CDR2 is FQNEAQ. V lost 1 base and J lost 1, with 13 bases in between. The CDR3 runs 16 residues. CDR3 nucleotide sequence: TGTGCCAGCAGCTTAGGATTTGGCGGGAGGAACACTGAAGCTTTCTTT. Translating gives CASSLGFGGRNTEAFF.

The gene calls are TRBV9 and TRBJ2-3, with D possibly matching TRBD2 (5 bases). The germline V and J ends were trimmed by 6 bases and 3 bases, with 17 bases remaining between them. The CDR3 is 15 residues long. Germline assignment: CDR1 SGDLS and CDR2 YYNGEE. The CDR3, as DNA: TGTGCCAGCACCCGTAGCGCTAGCTTAACAGATACGCAGTATTTT. It codes for CASTRSASLTDTQYF.

The V gene is TRBV2, the J gene TRBJ1-4; no firm D call. The CDR3 runs to 15 residues. V lost 2 bases and J lost 7, with 14 bases in between. Germline V gives CDR1 SNHLY, CDR2 FYNNEI. The CDR3 DNA follows: TGTGCCAGCAGTGAACAGCCAGGTGGAGGTGAAAAACTGTTTTTT. It specifies CASSEQPGGGEKLFF.

This clone was found a few times. The chain combines TRBV6-4 with TRBJ1-4, with D possibly matching TRBD1 (5 bases). V lost 4 bases and J 7 bases, leaving 10 bases between the germline ends. This CDR3 has 13 amino acids. The germline CDR1 and CDR2 sequences are MRHNA and SNTAGT. The CDR3 DNA reads TGTGCCAGCAGTGTCATTCAGGGTGAAAAACTGTTTTTT. This encodes CASSVIQGEKLFF.

The rearrangement joins TRBV7-9 to TRBJ2-7; D possibly corresponds to TRBD2 (6 bases). Germline V gene sequence: CDR1 SEHNR, CDR2 FQNEAQ (reference sequence). V was cut by 5 bases and J by 6 bases, with 14 bases left in between. The CDR3 runs to 13 residues. CDR3 DNA sequence: TGTGCCAGCAGCCCCTCCTTCGGGGGCGAGCAGTACTTC. Translated: CASSPSFGGEQYF.

This clone was seen more than once but under ten times. The chain employs TRBV12-3 or TRBV12-4 and TRBJ2-3, with D hard to call. CDR3 length: 11 residues. V was cut by 6 bases and J by 2 bases, with 3 bases left in between. The CDR3 sequence is CASSITDTQYF. The DNA of the CDR3 is TGTGCCAGCAGCATCACAGATACGCAGTATTTT.

This chain joins TRBV30 and TRBJ1-2; D is unclear. Germline CDR1 GTSNPN, CDR2 SVGIG (reference sequence). The CDR3 sequence is 14 residues long. V dropped 5 bases and J dropped 5 bases, with 18 bases sitting between them. CDR3 region: CAWGSTNRRYGYTF. The CDR3 DNA reads as TGTGCCTGGGGGTCGACGAACCGGAGGTATGGCTACACCTTC.

Many counts were recorded for this clone. The rearrangement uses TRBV5-4 and TRBJ1-2; the D gene is possibly TRBD1 (6 bases). Per germline, CDR1 SGHNT and CDR2 YYREEE (reference sequence). The CDR3 runs to 14 residues. The V end was cut by 3 bases, the J end by 8 bases, with 17 bases between. CDR3 sequence reads: CASSWSSGVRGYTF. The CDR3 DNA is TGTGCCAGCAGCTGGAGTTCAGGGGTGCGAGGCTACACCTTC.